These 12 T cell receptor beta chains were sequenced from one sample in a study of beta chain features in type 1 diabetes listed by TCRdb under 2018. Receptor amplification or capture employed the immunoSEQ multiplex PCR assay. All of the isolated RNA was reverse transcribed with the High Capacity cDNA Reverse Transcription Kit, so expressed TCRB transcripts were sequenced. TCRdb limited this immuneACCESS table to in-frame rearrangements with V and J called. A share of clones is missing; checked studies link under half to unresolved V genes, and the rest is unexplained. The table for this sample lists under 500,000 clones; approximately 30% of them were counted only once. Of the sample, roughly 0.066% is held by the ten largest clones. Sequencing was carried out using naive CD4+ T cells from blood. According to the study, the label for this sample's cell subset or site signals: true naive CD4+ T cells. The receptors were gathered from a man younger than 30 in good health.

In this sample, this clone turned up a few times. The V call is TRBV28, the J call TRBJ2-7; 7 nucleotides line up with TRBD1. The CDR3 covers 14 residues. Germline values: CDR1 MDHEN, CDR2 SYDVKM. V was pared by 5 bases and J by 3 bases, with 7 bases of the junction left unmatched. CDR3 protein: CASSRSGQIYEQYF. In nucleotides, the CDR3 is TGTGCCAGCAGTCGTTCGGGACAGATCTACGAGCAGTACTTC. The full variable domain, rest sourced from reference TRBV28 and TRBJ2-7, is DVKVTQSSRYLVKRTGEKVFLECVQDMDHENMFWYRQDPGLGLRLIYFSYDVKMKEKGDIPEGYSVSREKKERFSLILESASTNQTSMYLCASSRSGQIYEQYFGPGTRLTVT.

V and J are TRBV2 and TRBJ1-4, with TRBD1 matching 7 bases. Germline CDR1 reads SNHLY; CDR2 reads FYNNEI. This CDR3 is 15 amino acids long. Germline trimming cut 4 bases from V and 3 bases from J; bases unmatched to any gene: 5. In nucleotides, the CDR3 is TGTGCCAGCAGTGGACAGGGCATGGCTAATGAAAAACTGTTTTTT. Translation gives CASSGQGMANEKLFF.

This clone was seen a handful of times. The chain combines TRBV9 with TRBJ2-3; D ambiguous. This CDR3 comprises 17 residues. CDR1 is SGDLS, CDR2 YYNGEE, per germline. V shed 3 bases and J shed 6 bases, with 23 bases lying between them. Written as DNA, the CDR3 is TGTGCCAGCAGCGCAACCTCTTCAGTAGATGGGTTGGATACGCAGTATTTT. Protein sequence: CASSATSSVDGLDTQYF.

Notes on this clone: Other DNA sequences in this specimen translate into the identical CDR3. The chain has TRBV29-1 and TRBJ2-1, with D unresolved. Trimming took 1 base from V and 3 from J, leaving 4 bases between them. CDR3 length: 12 residues. CDR1 SQVTM and CDR2 ANQGSEA come from the germline V gene. The DNA for the CDR3 is TGCAGCGTTGAAGGGAGCTACAATGAGCAGTTCTTC. Amino acid sequence: CSVEGSYNEQFF.

This clone was observed a handful of times. V is TRBV7-2 and J is TRBJ2-5, with unresolved D. Per germline, CDR1 SGHTA and CDR2 FQGNSA. V was shortened by 2 bases and J by 5 bases, with 9 bases between the two germline ends. The CDR3 extends over 13 amino acids. The CDR3 nucleotides read TGTGCCAGCAGCTTATATCTTGTCGAGACCCAGTACTTC. Translated: CASSLYLVETQYF.

The chain recombines TRBV10-3 with TRBJ2-5; TRBD2 matches at 9 bases. This CDR3 is built from 15 residues. From germline, CDR1 is ENHRY and CDR2 SYGVKD. The ends lost 3 bases at V and 5 bases at J; junction bases unmatched: 7. CDR3 coding DNA: TGTGCCATCAGTGAATTGCGGGAGGGCCCGGAGACCCAGTACTTC. Translated, it gives CAISELREGPETQYF.

Notes on this clone: Other DNA sequences in the same sample also yield this CDR3. The V gene is TRBV30, the J gene TRBJ1-2; 11 nucleotides agree with TRBD1. CDR3 length: 15 residues. Germline loops: CDR1 GTSNPN, CDR2 SVGIG (reference sequence). The V gene end was trimmed by 4 bases and the J gene end by 0 bases; junction bases not matched to a gene: 4. The CDR3 is CAWTPDRGPNYGYTF. In nucleotides, the CDR3 is TGTGCCTGGACTCCGGACAGGGGGCCTAACTATGGCTACACCTTC.

This clone occurred a few times. At the DNA level, this CDR3 is encoded by other sequences in the same sample as well. This rearrangement joins TRBV5-1 to TRBJ2-4; TRBD2 matches 14 bases. Germline values: CDR1 SGHRS, CDR2 YFSETQ. This CDR3 has 15 residues. V shed 0 bases, J shed 7 bases, and the junction held 0 bases outside the gene matches. CDR3 in DNA: TGCGCCAGCAGCTTGGGACTAGCGGGAGGGAACATTCAGTACTTC. Translating it yields CASSLGLAGGNIQYF.

The sample holds a few counts of this clone. This sample also contains other DNA sequences that code for the same CDR3. V usage is TRBV20-1 and J usage is TRBJ2-1; D ambiguous. CDR3 size: 10 residues. Trimming removed 2 bases from V and 7 bases from J, with 3 bases in between. CDR1 is DFQATT and CDR2 is SNEGSKA in the germline V gene (reference sequence). This CDR3 reads CSARKNEQFF. The CDR3 nucleotides are TGCAGTGCTAGAAAGAATGAGCAGTTCTTC.

This chain links TRBV28 with TRBJ2-7, with D perhaps matching TRBD1 (6 bases). The germline V gene has CDR1 MDHEN and CDR2 SYDVKM. This CDR3 is built from 17 residues. Trimming shortened V by 4 bases and J by 6 bases, and 25 bases separated the two germline ends. CDR3 residues: CASSSTRDTSRGGEQYF. The CDR3 DNA is TGTGCCAGCAGTTCGACAAGGGACACCAGCCGGGGTGGCGAGCAGTACTTC.

The rearrangement links TRBV9 to TRBJ2-1; 9 nucleotides line up with TRBD2. The CDR3 contains 18 residues. V trimming: 0 bases; J trimming: 2 bases; junction bases outside the gene matches: 9. From germline, CDR1 is SGDLS and CDR2 YYNGEE. CDR3 loop: CASSVGATSGPPYNEQFF. The CDR3 DNA is TGTGCCAGCAGCGTAGGGGCGACTAGCGGCCCACCCTACAATGAGCAGTTCTTC.

The V gene is TRBV10-3, the J gene TRBJ2-7, with a weak D call TRBD2 (5 bases). V was shortened by 7 bases and J by 3 bases, with 13 bases between the two germline ends. Per germline, CDR1 ENHRY and CDR2 SYGVKD. There are 13 residues in the CDR3. The CDR3 DNA reads as TGTGCCATCACCCAGGACGGGAACTACGAGCAGTACTTC. Translated, it gives CAITQDGNYEQYF.